This T cell receptor beta chain emerged from a study of CD8 T cells in ankylosing spondylitis. General study findings and limits: One TCR beta motif, made up of 7 or 8 highly homologous variants, appeared characteristic of ankylosing spondylitis blood.

This clonotype was detected many times. The antigen is unknown. The germline CDR1 and CDR2 sequences are DFQATT and SNEGSKA (reference sequence). V was shortened by 6 bases and J by 2 bases, with 12 bases between the two germline ends. The CDR3 spans 13 residues. Via MiXCR, TCRdb re-called the 5' RACE reads, giving one row per CDR3 protein. The data contain 450,000 to 550,000 distinct CDR3 sequences, roughly 5.2% of them singletons. The sequenced sample was blood, either unsorted or a sorted T cell fraction (not recorded which). The chain combines TRBV20-1 with TRBJ2-3; no clear D gene. The TCR comes from a male donor with ankylosing spondylitis. The CDR3 region has the DNA TGCAGTGCCCCTCCCAGTTACACAGATACGCAGTATTTT. Its translation: CSAPPSYTDTQYF.